The present TCR beta chain was sequenced within a study of blood T cell repertoires in COVID-19. Study background: COVID-19 samples collected from the United States, Italy and Spain covered acute and convalescent phases. Sample material is recorded as cDNA or gDNA derived from T cells, B-cell-depleted T cells, or PBMCs.

Original processing methods: For nucleated cells, counts were estimated from reference gene primer amplification. The data were produced by immunoSEQ multiplex PCR, yet TCRdb's version contains in-frame clones alone and is incomplete. For V, J and clone size, that table is used; D and trimming come from the DNA. The table records a few hundred thousand clones, approximately 87% of them present only once. In germline, CDR1 is LNHDA, CDR2 SQIVND (reference sequence). Trimming stripped 3 bases from V and 3 bases from J, with 9 bases between. The CDR3 totals 13 residues. The TCR was taken from a man aged 60-69 years with acute or convalescent COVID-19. The sample consisted of peripheral blood. The rearrangement links TRBV19 to TRBJ2-7; no reliable D call. Here the CDR3 reads CASSIHANYEQYF. Written as DNA, the CDR3 is TGTGCCAGTAGTATCCACGCGAACTACGAGCAGTACTTC.